The rows below give T cell receptor beta chains drawn from one sample of a study of T cells after yellow fever vaccination. TCRdb reprocessed the 5' RACE reads with MiXCR, giving one entry per CDR3 protein. This sample carries about 550,000 distinct CDR3 sequences, under 25% of them seen once, and the ten largest clones take roughly an eighth. Sequencing used PBMCs, obtained 15 days after the yellow fever booster vaccination. Every receptor here comes from a man aged 25 to 40 who received the YFV17D yellow fever vaccine. The conserved cysteine and the conserved F or W are not part of the CDR3 here. Clone size is stated in some rows and not others, as once, few, many or a class when expanded.

>TRBV28|.|TRBJ2-5|12
ASSLPPRGETQY
>TRBV6-5|.|TRBJ2-2|15
ASSYGSRGADTGELF
>TRBV29-1|few|TRBJ2-1|14
SVEGTAESSYNEQF
>TRBV5-5|few|TRBJ2-3|12
ASSLVMGTDTQY
>TRBV5-1|few|TRBJ2-1|15
ASSLVAIGPSYNEQF
>TRBV12-3/TRBV12-4|.|TRBJ2-4|15
ASSFTAGRGPKNIQY
>TRBV5-1|once|TRBJ2-7|10
ASSFTQDEQY
>TRBV19|few|TRBJ2-2|12
ASSRVPRTGELF
>TRBV28|.|TRBJ2-7|11
ASNWGRGYEQY
>TRBV6-5|.|TRBJ2-7|12
ASSYSKGGYEQY
>TRBV6-5|.|TRBJ2-7|13
ASSYDGTGHQEQY
>TRBV9|few|TRBJ2-1|14
ASSDGTGASYNEQF
>TRBV19|.|TRBJ2-1|13
ASSQRRSSYNEQF
>TRBV10-3|.|TRBJ2-3|12
AIEGQGRTDTQY
>TRBV5-1|few|TRBJ2-2|15
ASSSKSGEPYTGELF
>TRBV5-6|.|TRBJ1-6|12
ASSLRQANSPLH
>TRBV20-1|.|TRBJ2-3|14
SARSLGRSRGDTQY
>TRBV4-2|few|TRBJ2-6|16
ASSPKGQGKVGANVLT
>TRBV20-1|few|TRBJ2-1|12
SARDGSDRGEQF
>TRBV7-3|few|TRBJ2-1|15
ASSLDSSGRAHNEQF
>TRBV15|few|TRBJ2-3|14
ATSTPQQGTPDTQY
>TRBV20-1|once|TRBJ2-2|13
SAPAGSIGSGELF
>TRBV15|few|TRBJ2-3|13
ATSRRYGGSDTQY
>TRBV20-1|many|TRBJ1-1|11
SASGQMNTEAF
>TRBV6-1|.|TRBJ1-6|13
ASSLLGQVNSPLH
>TRBV20-1|few|TRBJ2-5|12
SARGGQAGETQY
>TRBV7-9|.|TRBJ2-7|13
ASSGTGGMVYEQY